This TCR beta chain is drawn from a study of T cells expressing NK-cell markers. The CDR3 has 13 amino acids. With the 5' RACE reads reprocessed, TCRdb shows one record per CDR3 protein and no DNA. This repertoire includes approximately 150,000 distinct CDR3 sequences. The sequencing input was blood T cells: a sorted CD56 or NKG2C T cell subset, CD4+ or CD8+ T cells, or bulk PBMC T cells (not recorded which). The clonotype originates from a man younger than 30 in good health. The rearrangement joins TRBV12-3 or TRBV12-4 to TRBJ2-2; TCRdb's D gene call, TRBD1, goes unchecked for lack of DNA. CDR3 in amino acids: CAILTGAAGELFF.